Shown below are 30 T cell receptor beta chains from a single sample sequenced in a study of T cell responses to AZD1222 COVID-19 vaccine. Only in-frame clones appear in the TCRdb table, and some are missing; sequencing was by immunoSEQ multiplex PCR. The sample has 120,000 or so clones, roughly 92% seen once. The sequencing here drew on peripheral blood, taken 28 days after the second AZD1222 dose. The receptors shown here come from an adult who received the AZD1222 COVID-19 vaccine.

This chain links TRBV6-5 with TRBJ2-7, with TRBD1 matching over 7 bases. Germline CDR1 reads MNHEY; CDR2 reads SVGAGI. CDR3 length: 14 residues. V shed 7 bases, J shed 2 bases, and the junction held 8 bases outside the gene matches. CDR3 sequence reads: CASTAGTAPYEQYF. For the CDR3, the DNA is TGTGCCAGCACTGCCGGGACAGCCCCCTACGAGCAGTACTTC.

The chain combines TRBV28 with TRBJ1-1; no clear D gene. Trimming took 7 bases from V and 1 from J, leaving 7 bases between them. This CDR3 is 12 amino acids long. The V gene's germline CDR1 is MDHEN and CDR2 SYDVKM. CDR3 DNA: TGTGCCAGCATGTGGGCGAACACTGAAGCTTTCTTT. It encodes CASMWANTEAFF.

The chain has TRBV2 and TRBJ2-3, with D hard to call. Germline V gene data show CDR1 as SNHLY and CDR2 as FYNNEI. V lost 2 bases to trimming and J lost 2 bases, with 11 bases between them. The CDR3 covers 15 residues. The CDR3 sequence: CASSELLGFTDTQYF. For the CDR3, the DNA is TGTGCCAGCAGTGAATTGCTGGGGTTCACAGATACGCAGTATTTT. The entire variable domain, with the rest obtained from reference TRBV2 and TRBJ2-3, is as follows: EPEVTQTPSHQVTQMGQEVILRCVPISNHLYFYWYRQILGQKVEFLVSFYNNEISEKSEIFDDQFSVERPDGSNFTLKIRSTKLEDSAMYFCASSELLGFTDTQYFGPGTRLTVL.

The chain combines TRBV11-1 with TRBJ1-5, with D uncertain. The CDR3 length is 15 residues. Trimming removed 2 bases from V and 8 bases from J, with 16 bases in between. Germline CDR1 is SGHAT and CDR2 is FQDESV (reference sequence). The CDR3: CASSLTGGRMEPQHF. Here the CDR3 DNA reads TGTGCCAGCAGCTTAACTGGCGGCCGCATGGAGCCCCAGCATTTT.

The CDR3 loop is CASSPSGGPNQPQHF. The CDR3 DNA follows: TGTGCCAGCTCCCCTTCTGGGGGGCCCAATCAGCCCCAGCATTTT. V usage is TRBV18 and J usage is TRBJ1-5; D perhaps matches TRBD1 (6 bases). CDR1 and CDR2 (germline): KGHSH, LQKENI. Trimming removed 6 bases at V and 3 bases at J, with 15 bases between. The CDR3 totals 15 residues.

V and J are TRBV4-1 and TRBJ2-5; a weak D match, TRBD2 (6 bases). Trimming left V 1 base short and J 0 bases short, with 9 bases between. In germline, CDR1 is MGHRA, CDR2 YSYEKL. The CDR3 has 15 amino acids. The CDR3 coding sequence is TGCGCCAGCAGCCAAGGGGGGGAGTACCAAGAGACCCAGTACTTC. It codes for CASSQGGEYQETQYF.

This chain links TRBV5-4 with TRBJ2-3, with 9 bases matching TRBD1. This CDR3 region has 14 residues. Germline V gene sequence: CDR1 SGHNT, CDR2 YYREEE (reference sequence). V trimming: 5 bases; J trimming: 2 bases; junction bases outside the gene matches: 3. CDR3 coding DNA: TGTGCCAGCAGGCGGGACAGGGACACAGATACGCAGTATTTT. It codes for CASRRDRDTDTQYF.

In this sample, this clone turned up once. The genes are TRBV5-4 and TRBJ2-6; the D is unclear. Germline lookup yields CDR1 SGHNT and CDR2 YYREEE (reference sequence). The CDR3 has 16 residues. V was clipped by 3 bases and J by 0 bases, with 10 bases between them. The CDR3 reads CASSSQIGSGANVLTF. The CDR3 DNA sequence: TGTGCCAGCAGCTCTCAGATAGGCTCTGGGGCCAACGTCCTGACTTTC. The entire variable domain, with the rest obtained from reference TRBV5-4 and TRBJ2-6, is as follows: ETGVTQSPTHLIKTRGQQVTLRCSSQSGHNTVSWYQQALGQGPQFIFQYYREEENGRGNFPPRFSGLQFPNYSSELNVNALELDDSALYLCASSSQIGSGANVLTFGAGSRLTVL.

This clone was counted a single time. The J gene is TRBJ2-7, the V gene TRBV19; 8 positions agree with TRBD1. This CDR3 is built from 14 residues. V lost 10 bases, J lost 4 bases, and 12 bases stayed unmatched. CDR1 and CDR2 from the germline V gene are LNHDA and SQIVND (reference sequence). This CDR3 reads CATAGTGSSYEQYF. CDR3 nucleotides: TGTGCCACCGCCGGGACAGGCTCCTCTTACGAGCAGTACTTC.

The chain is built from TRBV2 and TRBJ1-5; 7 bases match TRBD1. CDR3 length: 15 residues. CDR1 and CDR2 from the germline V gene are SNHLY and FYNNEI. V gave up 6 bases and J gave up 5 bases; unmatched junction bases: 10. The CDR3 is CASSPGQPVDQPQHF. The CDR3 DNA follows: TGTGCCAGCAGCCCGGGACAGCCGGTAGATCAGCCCCAGCATTTT.

The chain recombines TRBV6-5 with TRBJ1-3, with D possibly matching TRBD1 (5 bases). Between the trimmed V and J ends, which lost 1 base and 8 bases, there was a span of 15 bases. The CDR3 totals 15 residues. Germline V gives CDR1 MNHEY, CDR2 SVGAGI. The CDR3 here is CASSYFAGTQDTIYF. Written as DNA, the CDR3 is TGTGCCAGCAGTTACTTCGCCGGGACCCAAGACACCATATATTTT.

The rearrangement joins TRBV2 to TRBJ2-2; 7 nucleotides line up with TRBD2. The length of the CDR3 is 17 residues. The V and J ends lost 4 bases and 4 bases, in that order; junction bases with no gene match: 12. From germline, CDR1 is SNHLY and CDR2 FYNNEI. CDR3 sequence (DNA): TGTGCCAGCAGTGCTGAAGCGGGGAGGGTCGGCACCGGGGAGCTGTTTTTT. Protein product: CASSAEAGRVGTGELFF.

This chain connects TRBV27 to TRBJ2-1, with TRBD1 matching over 7 bases. CDR3 length equals 12 residues. V trimming: 6 bases; J trimming: 11 bases; junction bases outside the gene matches: 7. Germline CDR1 is MNHEY and CDR2 is SMNVEV (reference sequence). The CDR3 nucleotides read TGTGCCAGCAGGAGAGACAGGGATAAGCAGTTCTTC. It codes for CASRRDRDKQFF.

For this clone: The same CDR3 also results from other DNA sequences found in this sample. The V and J genes are TRBV7-9 and TRBJ1-5; the D is unclear. CDR1 and CDR2 (germline): SEHNR, FQNEAQ (reference sequence). V shed 1 base and J shed 4 bases, with 5 bases lying between them. The CDR3 consists of 13 residues. The CDR3 coding sequence is TGTGCCAGCAGCTTAGATGGGAATCAGCCCCAGCATTTT. This translates into CASSLDGNQPQHF.

This clone has more than one count but fewer than ten. The chain joins TRBV11-2 to TRBJ2-1; 7 nucleotides agree with TRBD2. The CDR3 has 11 amino acids. The ends lost 6 bases at V and 9 bases at J; junction bases unmatched: 2. CDR1 SGHAT and CDR2 FQNNGV come from the germline V gene. CDR3 protein: CASSPGGEQFF. The CDR3 nucleotides are TGTGCCAGCAGTCCGGGAGGTGAGCAGTTCTTC.

This chain links TRBV5-6 with TRBJ2-1; 13 positions agree with TRBD2. Germline V CDR1 and CDR2: SGHDT, YYEEEE. Losses at the gene ends were 6 bases for V and 6 bases for J; bases not matched to a gene: 6. This CDR3 has 15 amino acids. The CDR3 DNA sequence: TGTGCCAGCAACATCGGACTAGCGGGGGTCAATGAGCAGTTCTTC. Its translation: CASNIGLAGVNEQFF.

V usage is TRBV5-4 and J usage is TRBJ2-1; the match to TRBD1 covers 8 bases. The V gene end was trimmed by 5 bases and the J gene end by 6 bases; junction bases not matched to a gene: 7. This CDR3 spans 14 amino acids. Germline V CDR1 and CDR2: SGHNT, YYREEE (reference sequence). CDR3 region: CASRRRTGSNEQFF. CDR3 in DNA: TGTGCCAGCAGAAGAAGGACAGGGTCCAATGAGCAGTTCTTC. The whole variable domain, remainder taken from reference TRBV5-4 and TRBJ2-1, is ETGVTQSPTHLIKTRGQQVTLRCSSQSGHNTVSWYQQALGQGPQFIFQYYREEENGRGNFPPRFSGLQFPNYSSELNVNALELDDSALYLCASRRRTGSNEQFFGPGTRLTVL.

The V and J genes are TRBV18 and TRBJ2-7; D unresolved. Germline loops: CDR1 KGHSH, CDR2 LQKENI. Trimming stripped 1 base from V and 3 bases from J, with 10 bases between. This CDR3 has 14 residues. The CDR3: CASSPLRQLYEQYF. The CDR3 DNA reads as TGTGCCAGCTCACCACTCCGTCAGCTCTACGAGCAGTACTTC.

This clone was seen just once. V usage is TRBV2 and J usage is TRBJ2-5, with D perhaps being TRBD1 or TRBD2 (5 bases each). Trimming took 2 bases from V and 5 from J, leaving 12 bases between them. CDR1 and CDR2 from the germline V gene are SNHLY and FYNNEI. The CDR3 runs 14 residues. In DNA, the CDR3 is TGTGCCAGCAGTGAATTACTAGAGGGGGAGACCCAGTACTTC. It translates to CASSELLEGETQYF.

This chain uses TRBV4-3 with TRBJ2-1; no clear D gene. Germline CDR1 is LGHNA and CDR2 is YSLEER. Trimming removed 4 bases at V and 8 bases at J, with 15 bases between. This CDR3 region has 14 residues. Written as DNA, the CDR3 is TGCGCCAGCAGCCTAGACGGAAGTTGGGATGAGCAGTTCTTC. Protein: CASSLDGSWDEQFF.

This CDR3 is CASALSGANVLTF. The CDR3 DNA reads as TGTGCTAGTGCCCTCTCTGGGGCCAACGTCCTGACTTTC. The rearrangement joins TRBV12-5 to TRBJ2-6; D call uncertain. This CDR3 has 13 residues. The V and J ends lost 7 bases and 0 bases respectively, with 4 bases between them. Germline values: CDR1 LGHNT, CDR2 FRNRAP.

This clone appeared once. The J gene is TRBJ1-5, the V gene TRBV10-3, with D maybe TRBD1 (6 bases). In germline, CDR1 is ENHRY, CDR2 SYGVKD. There are 17 residues in the CDR3. The V and J ends lost 0 bases and 2 bases respectively, with 14 bases between them. DNA of the CDR3: TGTGCCATCAGTGAGTCCGAAGGGGGATGGGGCAATCAGCCCCAGCATTTT. This translates into CAISESEGGWGNQPQHF.

The genes are TRBV7-9 and TRBJ2-7; possibly TRBD1 or TRBD2 for D (5 bases each). Trimming shortened V by 4 bases and J by 2 bases, and 18 bases separated the two germline ends. The germline gives CDR1 SEHNR, CDR2 FQNEAQ (reference sequence). This CDR3 contains 16 residues. The CDR3 region is CASSSVPGRNPYEQYF. In DNA form, the CDR3 reads TGTGCCAGCAGCTCTGTGCCGGGACGGAACCCCTACGAGCAGTACTTC.

This clone has just a few counts. This chain uses TRBV12-3 or TRBV12-4 with TRBJ1-1; unclear D gene. The CDR3 extends over 12 amino acids. V shed 4 bases and J shed 7 bases, with 10 bases lying between them. The CDR3 is CASSSRYGEAFF. In nucleotides, the CDR3 is TGTGCCAGCAGTTCAAGGTACGGTGAAGCTTTCTTT.

This clone showed up just once. The chain employs TRBV19 and TRBJ2-5; weak D call: TRBD1 (5 bases). The CDR3 extends over 14 amino acids. The V and J ends lost 5 bases and 5 bases respectively, with 15 bases between them. The V gene's germline CDR1 is LNHDA and CDR2 SQIVND (reference sequence). The CDR3 nucleotides are TGTGCCAGTAGTGTTCAGGGTGGGGTGGAGACCCAGTACTTC. Translating gives CASSVQGGVETQYF.

This CDR3 is CASSHPDGRARNQPQHF. CDR3 nucleotide sequence: TGTGCCAGCAGCCACCCCGACGGCAGGGCACGGAATCAGCCCCAGCATTTT. The rearrangement uses TRBV3-1 (or the pseudogene TRBV3-2) and TRBJ1-5; possible D gene TRBD1, 5 bases. Trimming left V 3 bases short and J 4 bases short, with 19 bases between. The CDR3 extends over 17 amino acids. CDR1 and CDR2 (germline): LGHDT, YNNKEL (reference sequence).

This sequence joins TRBV5-4 and TRBJ2-7, with D maybe TRBD1 (5 bases). There are 14 residues in the CDR3. Germline V gene sequence: CDR1 SGHNT, CDR2 YYREEE (reference sequence). V gave up 4 bases and J gave up 3 bases, with 14 bases separating them. CDR3 residues: CASSLDSALYEQYF. The CDR3 DNA sequence: TGTGCCAGCAGCCTCGACAGCGCGCTCTACGAGCAGTACTTC.

The V and J genes are TRBV18 and TRBJ1-1; 8 bases agree with TRBD1. This CDR3 has 15 residues. Trimming at V came to 3 bases and at J to 1 base, leaving 4 bases not matched to a gene. Germline V gene data show CDR1 as KGHSH and CDR2 as LQKENI. CDR3 residues: CASSPRTGQNTEAFF. DNA for the CDR3: TGTGCCAGCTCACCCCGGACAGGGCAGAACACTGAAGCTTTCTTT. Filled out from reference TRBV18 and TRBJ1-1, the complete variable domain reads NAGVMQNPRHLVRRRGQEARLRCSPMKGHSHVYWYRQLPEEGLKFMVYLQKENIIDESGMPKERFSAEFPKEGPSILRIQQVVRGDSAAYFCASSPRTGQNTEAFFGQGTRLTVV.

The chain recombines TRBV6-5 with TRBJ2-7; D gene uncertain. CDR1 is MNHEY and CDR2 is SVGAGI in the germline V gene. The CDR3 runs to 14 residues. V was clipped by 2 bases and J by 7 bases, with 15 bases between them. The CDR3 bases are TGTGCCAGCAGTTACAGGCAGATGGAGAGTGAGCAGTACTTC. Translated, it gives CASSYRQMESEQYF.

This chain uses TRBV24-1 with TRBJ2-3; TRBD2 matches 7 bases. CDR1 and CDR2 (germline): KGHDR, SFDVKD. The ends lost 2 bases at V and 1 base at J; junction bases unmatched: 2. CDR3 length: 15 amino acids. As DNA, the CDR3 is TGTGCCACCAGTGATTCCCGGGGGGGCACAGATACGCAGTATTTT. Translating gives CATSDSRGGTDTQYF.